This TCR beta chain was captured by sequencing in a study of T cell responses to AZD1222 COVID-19 vaccine. Method: immunoSEQ multiplex PCR; TCRdb's copy keeps in-frame clones and lacks some. Altogether roughly 180,000 clones are present, roughly nine tenths being singletons, with the ten largest covering approximately 2%. The CDR3 covers 14 residues. The germline gives CDR1 ENHRY, CDR2 SYGVKD. Trimming at V came to 6 bases and at J to 8 bases, leaving 12 bases not matched to a gene. In this sample, this clone turned up once. The chain combines TRBV10-3 with TRBJ1-2, with 7 bases identical to TRBD1. This receptor was identified in an adult in good health. Material: peripheral blood, obtained on day 0 of AZD1222 vaccination. Here the CDR3 reads CAISPDREVGGYTF. DNA for the CDR3: TGTGCCATCAGCCCAGACAGGGAGGTAGGGGGCTACACCTTC.